The source of this TCR beta chain is a study of OX40 agonist ivuxolimab in advanced cancers. Findings of the study overall: Partial responders treated at 0.1-3.0 mg/kg exhibited clonal expansion among the lowest measured.

This clone was counted between two and nine times. The antigen remains undetermined. There are 14 residues in the CDR3. CDR1 MGHRA and CDR2 YSYEKL come from the germline V gene. The V gene lost 3 bases and the J gene lost 0 bases, with 6 bases spanning the gap. Repertoires were generated with immunoSEQ multiplex PCR, while TCRdb's copy carries only in-frame clones and drops some. The top ten clones hold approximately 18% of a sample with 45,000 to 50,000 clones, roughly 88% of them seen once. Patients had blood sampled at baseline and again on cycle 4 day 1 and cycle 7 day 1. This sequence joins TRBV4-1 and TRBJ2-1; D gene ambiguous. Sample: CD4+ or CD8+ T cells sorted from blood, taken in a trial of the OX40 agonist ivuxolimab. The clonotype comes from an adult with an advanced solid tumor such as melanoma, head and neck, liver or kidney cancer. The CDR3 sequence is CASSHLSSYNEQFF. DNA of the CDR3: TGCGCCAGCAGCCACTTGAGCTCCTACAATGAGCAGTTCTTC.